This entry features one T cell receptor beta chain sequence. This specimen belongs to a study of blood T cell repertoires in COVID-19. This CDR3 is 14 amino acids long. V dropped 2 bases and J dropped 6 bases, with 10 bases sitting between them. In germline, CDR1 is ENHRY, CDR2 SYGVKD. How the authors handled the data: The assay estimated nucleated cells by amplifying reference gene primers. Clones were sequenced by immunoSEQ multiplex PCR, and TCRdb holds only the in-frame ones, with some missing. V and J calls and clone size are given by that table; D and trimming were obtained from the DNA. In the table there are 100,000 or so clones, roughly 92% of which are singletons.

The chain couples TRBV10-3 to TRBJ1-4; D might be TRBD1 (6 bases). The source material was peripheral blood. This clonotype was obtained from an older woman with active COVID-19. CDR3 DNA: TGTGCCATCAGTGAGGCAGGGGATTATGAAAAACTGTTTTTT. Protein: CAISEAGDYEKLFF.